This section outlines one T cell receptor (beta chain) sequence together with its context. The CDR3 has 14 residues. In germline, CDR1 is MDHEN, CDR2 SYDVKM. The V gene lost 3 bases and the J gene lost 4 bases, with 12 bases spanning the gap. This sample was taken from a study of blood T cell repertoires in COVID-19. In the study overall: Sites across the United States, Italy and Spain contributed samples from acute and convalescent COVID-19. Sources were T cells, B-cell-depleted T cells, or PBMCs; the material itself was cDNA or gDNA.

In the study's own analysis: Researchers report that nucleated cell counts were estimated from reference gene primer amplification. Assay used: immunoSEQ multiplex PCR; TCRdb lists only in-frame clones, some missing. The V and J calls and clone size come from that table; D and trimming were worked out from the DNA. The sample carries 120,000 to 150,000 clones, approximately 80% recorded once. The chain combines TRBV28 with TRBJ2-5; D may be TRBD2 (6 bases). The sequenced sample consisted of peripheral blood. The clonotype originates from a man aged 60 to 69 with active or convalescent COVID-19. Written as DNA, the CDR3 is TGTGCCAGCAGTTTTACTAGCCTAGGAGAGACCCAGTACTTC. Amino acids: CASSFTSLGETQYF.